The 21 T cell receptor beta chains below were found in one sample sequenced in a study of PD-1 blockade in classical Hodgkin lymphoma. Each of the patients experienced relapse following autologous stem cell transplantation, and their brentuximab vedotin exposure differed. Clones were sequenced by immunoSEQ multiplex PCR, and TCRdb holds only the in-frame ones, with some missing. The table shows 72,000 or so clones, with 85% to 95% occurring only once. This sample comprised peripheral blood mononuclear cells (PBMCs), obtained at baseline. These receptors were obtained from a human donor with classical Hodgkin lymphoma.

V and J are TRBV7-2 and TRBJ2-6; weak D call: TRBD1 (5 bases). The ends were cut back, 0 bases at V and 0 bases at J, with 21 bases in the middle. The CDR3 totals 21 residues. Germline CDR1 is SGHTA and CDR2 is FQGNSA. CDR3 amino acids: CASSLARENSLTGSGANVLTF. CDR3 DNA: TGTGCCAGCAGCTTAGCGCGAGAGAACAGTTTAACAGGCTCTGGGGCCAACGTCCTGACTTTC.

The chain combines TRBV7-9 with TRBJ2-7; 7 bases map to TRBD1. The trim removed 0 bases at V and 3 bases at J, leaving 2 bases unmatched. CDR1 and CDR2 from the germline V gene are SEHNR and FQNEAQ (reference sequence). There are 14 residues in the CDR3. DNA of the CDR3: TGTGCCAGCAGCTTAGCCTCAGGGGGCTACGAGCAGTACTTC. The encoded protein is CASSLASGGYEQYF.

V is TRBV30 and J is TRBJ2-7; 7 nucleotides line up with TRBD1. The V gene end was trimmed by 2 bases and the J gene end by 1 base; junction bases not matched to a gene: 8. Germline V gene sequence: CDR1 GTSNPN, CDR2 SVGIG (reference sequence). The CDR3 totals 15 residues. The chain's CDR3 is CAWSYRGSLSYEQYF. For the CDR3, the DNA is TGTGCCTGGAGTTACAGGGGAAGCTTATCCTACGAGCAGTACTTC.

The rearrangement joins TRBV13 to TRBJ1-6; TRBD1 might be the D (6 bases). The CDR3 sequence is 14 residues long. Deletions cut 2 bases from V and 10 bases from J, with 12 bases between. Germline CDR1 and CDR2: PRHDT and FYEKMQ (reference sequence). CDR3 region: CASSLRGGESPLHF. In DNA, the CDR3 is TGTGCCAGCAGCTTAAGGGGGGGGGAATCACCCCTCCACTTT.

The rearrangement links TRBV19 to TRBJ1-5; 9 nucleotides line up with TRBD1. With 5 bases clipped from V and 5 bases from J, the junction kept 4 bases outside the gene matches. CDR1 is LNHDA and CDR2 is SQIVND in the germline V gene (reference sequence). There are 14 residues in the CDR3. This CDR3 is CASSARTGDQPQHF. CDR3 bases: TGTGCCAGTAGTGCCCGGACAGGGGATCAGCCCCAGCATTTT.

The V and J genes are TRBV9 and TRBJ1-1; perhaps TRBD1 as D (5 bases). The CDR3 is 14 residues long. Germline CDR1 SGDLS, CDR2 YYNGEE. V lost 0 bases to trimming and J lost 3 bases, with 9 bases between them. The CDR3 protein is CASSVGGTDTEAFF. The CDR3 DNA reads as TGTGCCAGCAGCGTAGGCGGGACGGACACTGAAGCTTTCTTT. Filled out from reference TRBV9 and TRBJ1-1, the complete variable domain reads DSGVTQTPKHLITATGQRVTLRCSPRSGDLSVYWYQQSLDQGLQFLIQYYNGEERAKGNILERFSAQQFPDLHSELNLSSLELGDSALYFCASSVGGTDTEAFFGQGTRLTVV.

The CDR3 DNA is TGTGCCAGCAGTGAAAACGTTGTACGAGTTGGAAACACCATATATTTT. Translated: CASSENVVRVGNTIYF. The chain has TRBV2 and TRBJ1-3; D uncertain. This CDR3 has 16 amino acids. Germline-derived CDR1 and CDR2 are SNHLY and FYNNEI. The V end lost 2 bases, the J end lost 3 bases, and 14 bases lay between the germline ends.

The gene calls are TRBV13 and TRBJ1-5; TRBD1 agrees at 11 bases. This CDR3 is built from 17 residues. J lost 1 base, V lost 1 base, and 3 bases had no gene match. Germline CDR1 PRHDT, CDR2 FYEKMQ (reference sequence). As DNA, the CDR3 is TGTGCCAGCAGCTTAGCAGGACAGGGGGCCAGCAATCAGCCCCAGCATTTT. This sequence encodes CASSLAGQGASNQPQHF.

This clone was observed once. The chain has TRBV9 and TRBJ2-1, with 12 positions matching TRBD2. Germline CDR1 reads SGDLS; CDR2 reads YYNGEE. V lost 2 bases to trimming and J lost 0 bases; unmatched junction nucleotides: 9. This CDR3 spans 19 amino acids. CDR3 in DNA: TGTGCCAGCAGCGTCGGTCTAGCGGGGGGGCCTAGCTCCTACAATGAGCAGTTCTTC. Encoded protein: CASSVGLAGGPSSYNEQFF. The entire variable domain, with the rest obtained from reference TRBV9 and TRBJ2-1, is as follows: DSGVTQTPKHLITATGQRVTLRCSPRSGDLSVYWYQQSLDQGLQFLIQYYNGEERAKGNILERFSAQQFPDLHSELNLSSLELGDSALYFCASSVGLAGGPSSYNEQFFGPGTRLTVL.

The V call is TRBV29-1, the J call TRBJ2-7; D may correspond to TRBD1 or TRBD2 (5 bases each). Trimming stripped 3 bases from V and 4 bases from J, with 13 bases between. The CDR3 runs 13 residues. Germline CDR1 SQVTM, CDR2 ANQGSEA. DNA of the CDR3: TGCAGCGTTGAGGGCAGGGAGATGTACGAGCAGTACTTC. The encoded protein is CSVEGREMYEQYF.

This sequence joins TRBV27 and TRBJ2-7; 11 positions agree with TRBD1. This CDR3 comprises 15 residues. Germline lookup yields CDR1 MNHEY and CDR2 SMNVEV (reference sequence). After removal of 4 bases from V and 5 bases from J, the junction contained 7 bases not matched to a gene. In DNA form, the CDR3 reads TGTGCCAGCAGTTCAAGGGGACAGGGGGTCCACGAGCAGTACTTC. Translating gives CASSSRGQGVHEQYF.

As DNA, the CDR3 is TGTGCCAGCAGCCCTCGGGCGGGGGGGCATACCGGGGAGCTGTTTTTT. This codes for CASSPRAGGHTGELFF. The gene calls are TRBV7-9 and TRBJ2-2; 9 bases fit TRBD2. The J segment lost 5 bases and the V segment lost 5 bases, leaving 9 bases of the junction unmatched. The CDR3 loop spans 16 amino acids. The germline V gene has CDR1 SEHNR and CDR2 FQNEAQ (reference sequence). The variable domain in full, with the rest retrieved from reference TRBV7-9 and TRBJ2-2, is DTGVSQNPRHKITKRGQNVTFRCDPISEHNRLYWYRQTLGQGPEFLTYFQNEAQLEKSRLLSDRFSAERPKGSFSTLEIQRTEQGDSAMYLCASSPRAGGHTGELFFGEGSRLTVL.

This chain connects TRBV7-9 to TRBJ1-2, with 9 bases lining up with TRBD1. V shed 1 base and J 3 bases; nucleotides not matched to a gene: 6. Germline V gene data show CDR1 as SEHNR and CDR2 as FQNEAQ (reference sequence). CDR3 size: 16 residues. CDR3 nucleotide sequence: TGTGCCAGCAGCTTAGGGGGACAGGGCACCCACTATGGCTACACCTTC. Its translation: CASSLGGQGTHYGYTF.

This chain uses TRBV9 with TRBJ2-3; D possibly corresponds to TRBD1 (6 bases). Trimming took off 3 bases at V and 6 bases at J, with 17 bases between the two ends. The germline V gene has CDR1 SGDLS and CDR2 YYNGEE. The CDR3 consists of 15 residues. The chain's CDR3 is CASSGGPGVADTQYF. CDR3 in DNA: TGTGCCAGCAGCGGCGGCCCAGGGGTGGCTGATACGCAGTATTTT.

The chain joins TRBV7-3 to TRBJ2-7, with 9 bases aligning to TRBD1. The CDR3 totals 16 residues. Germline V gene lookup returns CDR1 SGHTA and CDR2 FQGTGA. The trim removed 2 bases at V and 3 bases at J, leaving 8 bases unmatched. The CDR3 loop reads CASSLSPGQGNYEQYF. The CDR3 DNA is TGTGCCAGCAGCTTATCCCCTGGACAGGGGAACTACGAGCAGTACTTC. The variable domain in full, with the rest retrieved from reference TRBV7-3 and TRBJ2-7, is GAGVSQTPSNKVTEKGKYVELRCDPISGHTALYWYRQSLGQGPEFLIYFQGTGAADDSGLPNDRFFAVRPEGSVSTLKIQRTERGDSAVYLCASSLSPGQGNYEQYFGPGTRLTVT.

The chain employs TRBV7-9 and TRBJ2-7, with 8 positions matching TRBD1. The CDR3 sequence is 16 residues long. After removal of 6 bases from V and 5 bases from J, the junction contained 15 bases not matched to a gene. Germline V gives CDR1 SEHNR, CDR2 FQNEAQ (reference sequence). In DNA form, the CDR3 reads TGTGCCAGCAGAGCCCGACAGGGGAGAATCAGGGACGAGCAGTACTTC. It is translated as CASRARQGRIRDEQYF. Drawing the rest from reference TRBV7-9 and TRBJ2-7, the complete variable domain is DTGVSQNPRHKITKRGQNVTFRCDPISEHNRLYWYRQTLGQGPEFLTYFQNEAQLEKSRLLSDRFSAERPKGSFSTLEIQRTEQGDSAMYLCASRARQGRIRDEQYFGPGTRLTVT.

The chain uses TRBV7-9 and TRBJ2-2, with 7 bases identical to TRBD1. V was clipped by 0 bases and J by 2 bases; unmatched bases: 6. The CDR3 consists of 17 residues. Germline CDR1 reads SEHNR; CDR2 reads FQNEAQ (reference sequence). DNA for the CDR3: TGTGCCAGCAGCTTAGCCCCCGGACAGGCTAACACCGGGGAGCTGTTTTTT. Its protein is CASSLAPGQANTGELFF.

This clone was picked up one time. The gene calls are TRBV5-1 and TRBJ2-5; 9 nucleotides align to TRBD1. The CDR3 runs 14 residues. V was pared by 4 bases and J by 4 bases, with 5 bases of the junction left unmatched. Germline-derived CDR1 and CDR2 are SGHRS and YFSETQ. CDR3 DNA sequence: TGCGCCAGCAGCCCGGACAGGGGTTTAGAGACCCAGTACTTC. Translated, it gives CASSPDRGLETQYF.

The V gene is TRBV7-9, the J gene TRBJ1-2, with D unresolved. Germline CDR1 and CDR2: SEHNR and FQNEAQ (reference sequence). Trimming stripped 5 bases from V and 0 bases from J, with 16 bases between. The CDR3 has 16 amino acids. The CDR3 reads CASSTPEVATNYGYTF. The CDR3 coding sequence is TGTGCCAGCAGCACCCCCGAGGTTGCAACTAACTATGGCTACACCTTC.

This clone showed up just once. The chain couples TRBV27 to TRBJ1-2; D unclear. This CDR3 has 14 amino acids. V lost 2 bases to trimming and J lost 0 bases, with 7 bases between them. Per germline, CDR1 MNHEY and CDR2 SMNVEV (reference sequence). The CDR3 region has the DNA TGTGCCAGCAGTTTAAAGGGAGCTAACTATGGCTACACCTTC. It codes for CASSLKGANYGYTF.

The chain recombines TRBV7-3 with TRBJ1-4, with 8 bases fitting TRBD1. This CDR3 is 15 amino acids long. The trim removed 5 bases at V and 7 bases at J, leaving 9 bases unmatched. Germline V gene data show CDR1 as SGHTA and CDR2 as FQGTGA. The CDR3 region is CASSQLDRAGEKLFF. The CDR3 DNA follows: TGTGCCAGCAGCCAATTGGACAGGGCGGGTGAAAAACTGTTTTTT. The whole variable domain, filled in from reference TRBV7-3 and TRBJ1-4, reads GAGVSQTPSNKVTEKGKYVELRCDPISGHTALYWYRQSLGQGPEFLIYFQGTGAADDSGLPNDRFFAVRPEGSVSTLKIQRTERGDSAVYLCASSQLDRAGEKLFFGSGTQLSVL.